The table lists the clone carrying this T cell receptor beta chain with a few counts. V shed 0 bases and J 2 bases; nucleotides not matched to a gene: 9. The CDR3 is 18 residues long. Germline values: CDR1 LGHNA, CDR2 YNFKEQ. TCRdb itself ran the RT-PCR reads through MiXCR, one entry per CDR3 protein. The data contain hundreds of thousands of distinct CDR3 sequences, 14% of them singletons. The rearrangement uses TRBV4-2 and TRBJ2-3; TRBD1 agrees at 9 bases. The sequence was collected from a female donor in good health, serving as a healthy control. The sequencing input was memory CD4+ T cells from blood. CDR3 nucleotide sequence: TGTGCCAGCAGCCAAGAAGCTTGGGACAGGGCCGACACAGATACGCAGTATTTT. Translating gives CASSQEAWDRADTDTQYF.